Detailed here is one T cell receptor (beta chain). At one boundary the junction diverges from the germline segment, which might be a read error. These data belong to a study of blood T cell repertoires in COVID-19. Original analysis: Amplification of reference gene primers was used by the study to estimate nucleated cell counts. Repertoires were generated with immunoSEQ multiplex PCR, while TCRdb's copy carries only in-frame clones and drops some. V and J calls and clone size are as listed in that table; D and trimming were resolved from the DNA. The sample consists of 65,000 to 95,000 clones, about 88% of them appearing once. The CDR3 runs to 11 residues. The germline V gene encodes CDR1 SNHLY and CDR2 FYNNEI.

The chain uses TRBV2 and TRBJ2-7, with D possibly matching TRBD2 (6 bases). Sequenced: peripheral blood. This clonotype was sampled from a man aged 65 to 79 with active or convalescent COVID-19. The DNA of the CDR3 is TGTGCCAGCAGTGTAACGGGGGACCCCGACTTC. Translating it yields CASSVTGDPDF.